Listed here are 8 T cell receptor beta chains from one sample, sequenced in a study of T cells in Graves' hyperthyroidism and ophthalmopathy. TCR beta CDR3 regions were amplified from RNA transcripts. Primed by the HTBI set, a first-round RT-PCR was run on the TCR CDR3. From the multiplex PCR reads, TCRdb called clonotypes with MiXCR, one entry per CDR3 protein. This sample has approximately 620,000 distinct CDR3 sequences, with roughly 16% found just once. Input material: blood. These receptors originate from a woman in her thirties or forties with Graves' ophthalmopathy.

This clonotype was recorded a few times. The chain employs TRBV6-5 and TRBJ1-1, with D perhaps matching TRBD1 (5 bases). The CDR3 has 13 amino acids. The germline V gene encodes CDR1 MNHEY and CDR2 SVGAGI. The V end was cut by 2 bases, the J end by 3 bases, with 7 bases between. Written as DNA, the CDR3 is TGTGCCAGCAGTTACGGGGGGGACACTGAAGCTTTCTTT. Amino acids: CASSYGGDTEAFF.

On this clonotype: A much larger clone differs by one base, so this may be a read error. The chain uses TRBV28 and TRBJ2-7; D not resolved. V was pared by 3 bases and J by 6 bases, with 12 bases between. This CDR3 region has 13 residues. The germline V gene has CDR1 MDHEN and CDR2 SYDVKM. DNA for the CDR3: TGTGCCAGCAGTTTCTGTGATGGGGTCGAGCAGTACTTC. The encoded protein is CASSFCDGVEQYF.

There are a few counts of this clonotype. The chain recombines TRBV6-1 with TRBJ2-5; D possibly corresponds to TRBD2 (6 bases). The CDR3 has 13 amino acids. The V and J ends lost 6 bases and 5 bases respectively, with 13 bases between them. The V gene's germline CDR1 is MNHNS and CDR2 SASEGT. CDR3 coding DNA: TGTGCCAGCAGAGGAGGGCCCGGGGAGACCCAGTACTTC. Amino acids: CASRGGPGETQYF.

This clonotype showed up just a few times. This chain uses TRBV30 with TRBJ2-7; perhaps TRBD2 as D (5 bases). Germline CDR1 GTSNPN, CDR2 SVGIG (reference sequence). Trimming took off 3 bases at V and 2 bases at J, with 14 bases between the two ends. The CDR3 has 14 amino acids. The CDR3 here is CAWRNQRPPYEQYF. The CDR3 coding sequence is TGTGCCTGGAGGAATCAGCGGCCCCCCTACGAGCAGTACTTC. The full variable domain, rest sourced from reference TRBV30 and TRBJ2-7, is SQTIHQWPATLVQPVGSPLSLECTVEGTSNPNLYWYRQAAGRGLQLLFYSVGIGQISSEVPQNLSASRPQDRQFILSSKKLLLSDSGFYLCAWRNQRPPYEQYFGPGTRLTVT.

The chain uses TRBV11-2 and TRBJ2-1, with D possibly TRBD1 on 5 matching bases. V lost 1 base to trimming and J lost 6 bases, with 10 bases between them. CDR1 is SGHAT and CDR2 is FQNNGV in the germline V gene. The CDR3 sequence is 14 residues long. CDR3 in DNA: TGTGCCAGCAGCTTAGGGATAAGGGGCAATGAGCAGTTCTTC. Its translation is CASSLGIRGNEQFF.

The sample holds a few counts of this clonotype. The chain employs TRBV2 and TRBJ2-5, with D perhaps matching TRBD1 (6 bases). The CDR3 totals 11 residues. Germline V gene lookup returns CDR1 SNHLY and CDR2 FYNNEI. V lost 6 bases, J lost 7 bases, and 9 bases lay in between. The chain's CDR3 is CASRLTGTQYF. The CDR3 nucleotides are TGTGCCAGCAGGCTGACAGGGACCCAGTACTTC. The full variable domain, with the rest looked up from reference TRBV2 and TRBJ2-5, is EPEVTQTPSHQVTQMGQEVILRCVPISNHLYFYWYRQILGQKVEFLVSFYNNEISEKSEIFDDQFSVERPDGSNFTLKIRSTKLEDSAMYFCASRLTGTQYFGPGTRLLVL.

This clonotype was seen repeatedly, ten times or more. This sequence joins TRBV7-3 and TRBJ1-1, with TRBD1 matching over 7 bases. CDR3 length: 15 amino acids. CDR1 is SGHTA and CDR2 is FQGTGA in the germline V gene. With 5 bases clipped from V and 1 base from J, the junction kept 7 bases outside the gene matches. This chain's CDR3 is CASSPDRAGNTEAFF. In DNA, the CDR3 is TGTGCCAGCAGCCCCGACAGGGCGGGGAACACTGAAGCTTTCTTT.

This clonotype was observed a handful of times. The chain has TRBV12-3 or TRBV12-4 and TRBJ2-3; D perhaps matches TRBD2 (7 bases). V shed 6 bases and J shed 5 bases, with 18 bases lying between them. This CDR3 region has 15 residues. CDR3: CASSNGGPGVDTQYF. The CDR3 region has the DNA TGTGCCAGCAGCAACGGGGGGCCCGGGGTAGATACGCAGTATTTT.